The entry that follows covers one TCR beta chain sequence. Its antigen is currently unknown. The V end lost 1 base, the J end lost 4 bases, and 14 bases lay between the germline ends. Germline-derived CDR1 and CDR2 are SGHVS and FQNEAQ. CDR3 size: 16 residues. These data belong to a study of PD-1 blockade in classical Hodgkin lymphoma. Overall study results and limits: Although disease activity or prior therapy may be involved, causes of the repertoire differences remain undefined. Reports described newly diagnosed patients as having lower baseline TCR diversity than healthy donors.

This table comes from immunoSEQ multiplex PCR, and its TCRdb copy is limited to in-frame clones, with some not included. The sample gives approximately 47,000 clones, roughly 88% of which show up once; nearly 5% is in the top ten. The time point: newly diagnosed, previously untreated cHL patient sample. Untreated, newly diagnosed classical Hodgkin lymphoma PBMCs were used for comparison. J is TRBJ2-1 and V is TRBV7-8; the D is unclear. Sequencing was carried out using peripheral blood mononuclear cells (PBMCs). This sequence was found in a human donor with classical Hodgkin lymphoma. CDR3 nucleotides: TGTGCCAGCAGCTTAGTCCCGCGCGTCGAATACAATGAGCAGTTCTTC. It yields the protein CASSLVPRVEYNEQFF. The variable domain in full, with the rest retrieved from reference TRBV7-8 and TRBJ2-1, is GAGVSQSPRYKVAKRGQDVALRCDPISGHVSLFWYQQALGQGPEFLTYFQNEAQLDKSGLPSDRFFAERPEGSVSTLKIQRTQQEDSAVYLCASSLVPRVEYNEQFFGPGTRLTVL.